This T cell receptor (beta chain) was observed in a study of blood T cell repertoires in COVID-19. Assay: immunoSEQ multiplex PCR; the TCRdb copy retains only in-frame clones and omits some. The table has 90,000 or so clones, 85% seen once; the top ten hold 3.5% to 4%. CDR1 and CDR2 from the germline V gene are LGHNT and FRNRAP. CDR3 length: 15 residues. The ends lost 7 bases at V and 4 bases at J; junction bases unmatched: 10. The chain has TRBV12-5 and TRBJ1-1; TRBD1 matches at 9 bases. The specimen sequenced was peripheral blood. The TCR comes from a man between 60 and 75 years old with acute or convalescent COVID-19. CDR3 sequence reads: CASASQGAPSTEAFF. CDR3 bases: TGTGCTAGTGCTTCACAGGGGGCGCCGAGCACTGAAGCTTTCTTT.